Detailed here is one T cell receptor (beta chain). Its antigen is undetermined. This sample is part of a study of OX40 agonist ivuxolimab in advanced cancers. Overall study context: Patients were treated with ivuxolimab, an agonistic anti-OX40 (CD134) antibody.

Clones were sequenced by immunoSEQ multiplex PCR, and TCRdb holds only the in-frame ones, with some missing. The sample has 35,000 to 40,000 clones; 70% to 90% are singletons. This CDR3 is built from 17 residues. CDR1 and CDR2 (germline): LGHNA, YSLEER. J was trimmed by 5 bases and V by 2 bases; bases with no gene match: 12. Overall study findings and caveats: On average, CD8+ T cells had more expanded clones than CD4+.

Sequenced material: CD4+ or CD8+ T cells sorted from blood, taken in a trial of the OX40 agonist ivuxolimab. The J gene is TRBJ2-7, the V gene TRBV4-3; the match to TRBD1 covers 10 bases. This clonotype originated in an adult with an advanced solid tumor such as melanoma, head and neck, liver or kidney cancer. CDR3 coding DNA: TGCGCCAGCAGCCAAACAACAGGGACAGGGGCATGGGACGAGCAGTACTTC. As protein: CASSQTTGTGAWDEQYF.